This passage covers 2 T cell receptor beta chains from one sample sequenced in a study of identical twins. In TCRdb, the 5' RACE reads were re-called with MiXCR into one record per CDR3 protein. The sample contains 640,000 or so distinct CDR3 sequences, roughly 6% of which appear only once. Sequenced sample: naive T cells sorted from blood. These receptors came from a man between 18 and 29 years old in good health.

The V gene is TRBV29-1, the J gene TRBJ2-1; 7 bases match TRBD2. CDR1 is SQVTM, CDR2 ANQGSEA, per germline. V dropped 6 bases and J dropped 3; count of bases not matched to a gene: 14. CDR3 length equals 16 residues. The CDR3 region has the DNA TGCAGCGTGGATCTAGCGGACATAAGGGTCTACAATGAGCAGTTCTTC. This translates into CSVDLADIRVYNEQFF.

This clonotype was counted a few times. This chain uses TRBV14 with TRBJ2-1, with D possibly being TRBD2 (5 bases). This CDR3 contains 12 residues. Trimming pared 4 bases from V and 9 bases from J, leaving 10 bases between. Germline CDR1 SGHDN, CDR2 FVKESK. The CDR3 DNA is TGTGCCAGCAGCCTAAGCGGTCTTGAGCAGTTCTTC. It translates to CASSLSGLEQFF.